Below, 4 T cell receptor beta chains from the same sample are listed, as sequenced in a study of blood T cell repertoires in COVID-19. Repertoires were generated with immunoSEQ multiplex PCR, while TCRdb's copy carries only in-frame clones and drops some. The profile covers some 130,000 clones, with approximately 84% appearing a single time and roughly 15% taken by the ten largest. Sequencing was carried out using peripheral blood. The receptors stem from an elderly woman with acute or convalescent COVID-19.

V is TRBV6-6 and J is TRBJ1-2, with D possibly matching TRBD1 (6 bases). Germline values: CDR1 MNHNY, CDR2 SVGAGI (reference sequence). With 6 bases removed from V and 2 bases from J, the gap between germline ends came to 16 bases. The CDR3 contains 15 residues. CDR3 in DNA: TGTGCCAGCAGCCTAATCAGGGGAGGGAACTATGGCTACACCTTC. This sequence encodes CASSLIRGGNYGYTF.

A few counts support this clone. The chain links TRBV5-5 to TRBJ2-5; no definite D call. Trimming removed 1 base from V and 4 bases from J, with 8 bases in between. The CDR3 is 13 residues long. Germline lookup yields CDR1 SGHKS and CDR2 YYEKEE (reference sequence). This CDR3 reads CASSLILAETQYF. In DNA, the CDR3 is TGTGCCAGCAGCTTGATTTTGGCAGAGACCCAGTACTTC.

The rearrangement joins TRBV7-9 to TRBJ2-1, with 8 bases that match TRBD2. The CDR3 spans 14 residues. Germline lookup yields CDR1 SEHNR and CDR2 FQNEAQ (reference sequence). J lost 10 bases, V lost 5 bases, and 10 bases had no gene match. The CDR3 DNA is TGTGCCAGCAGCGTCCCCCGGACTAGCTCGGAGCAGTTCTTC. Protein product: CASSVPRTSSEQFF.

This rearrangement joins TRBV19 to TRBJ1-6, with D uncertain. The V gene's germline CDR1 is LNHDA and CDR2 SQIVND (reference sequence). The CDR3 contains 14 residues. The V gene lost 7 bases and the J gene lost 0 bases, with 7 bases spanning the gap. The CDR3 loop is CASISGSYNSPLHF. In DNA form, the CDR3 reads TGTGCCAGTATATCGGGCTCCTATAATTCACCCCTCCACTTT.